This T cell receptor (beta chain) was recovered during a study of identifying expanded T cells in peripheral blood. Whole-study results and caveats: Technical replicates showed around 1.2 changed clones; about two weeks about 16; four weeks 19.

Germline CDR1 reads MDHEN; CDR2 reads SYDVKM. CDR3 size: 14 residues. V was cut by 11 bases and J by 5 bases, with 18 bases left in between. With regard to this clone: Its antigen is not identified.

The method was immunoSEQ multiplex PCR; TCRdb's version includes in-frame clones alone and lacks a portion of them. The sample lists about 80,000 clones, 84% occurring once. This chain joins TRBV28 and TRBJ1-4, with unresolved D. This TCR was recovered from a person aged 18 to 75 in good health. Material: blood. CDR3 region: CAHGRISYNEKLFF. The CDR3 region has the DNA TGTGCCCATGGACGGATTTCGTACAATGAAAAACTGTTTTTT.